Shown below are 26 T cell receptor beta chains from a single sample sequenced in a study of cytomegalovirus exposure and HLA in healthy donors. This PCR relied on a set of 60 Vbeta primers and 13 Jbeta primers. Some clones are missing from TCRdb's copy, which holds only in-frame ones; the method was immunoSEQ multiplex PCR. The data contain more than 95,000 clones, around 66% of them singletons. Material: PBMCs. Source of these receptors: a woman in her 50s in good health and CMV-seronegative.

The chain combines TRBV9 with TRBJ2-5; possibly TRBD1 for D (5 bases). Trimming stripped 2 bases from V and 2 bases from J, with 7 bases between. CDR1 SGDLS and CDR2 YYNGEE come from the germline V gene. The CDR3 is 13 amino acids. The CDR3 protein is CASSVSGQETQYF. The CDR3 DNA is TGTGCCAGCAGCGTGTCAGGGCAAGAGACCCAGTACTTC.

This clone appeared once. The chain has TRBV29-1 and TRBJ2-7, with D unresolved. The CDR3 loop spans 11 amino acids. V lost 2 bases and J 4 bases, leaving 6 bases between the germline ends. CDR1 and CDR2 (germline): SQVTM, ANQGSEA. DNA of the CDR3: TGCAGCGTTGAAAAGAGGTACGAGCAGTACTTC. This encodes CSVEKRYEQYF.

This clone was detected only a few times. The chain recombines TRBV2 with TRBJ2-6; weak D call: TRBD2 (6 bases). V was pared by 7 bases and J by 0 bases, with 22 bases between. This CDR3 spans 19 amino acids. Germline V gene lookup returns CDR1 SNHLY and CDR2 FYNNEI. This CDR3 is CASTEGLTAGGSGANVLTF. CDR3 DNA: TGTGCCAGCACCGAAGGACTGACAGCCGGGGGCTCTGGGGCCAACGTCCTGACTTTC.

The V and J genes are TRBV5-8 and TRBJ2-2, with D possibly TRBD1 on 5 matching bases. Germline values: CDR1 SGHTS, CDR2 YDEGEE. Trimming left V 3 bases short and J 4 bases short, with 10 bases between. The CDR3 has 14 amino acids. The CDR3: CASSSGQSTGELFF. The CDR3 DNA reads TGTGCCAGCAGCTCCGGACAAAGCACCGGGGAGCTGTTTTTT.

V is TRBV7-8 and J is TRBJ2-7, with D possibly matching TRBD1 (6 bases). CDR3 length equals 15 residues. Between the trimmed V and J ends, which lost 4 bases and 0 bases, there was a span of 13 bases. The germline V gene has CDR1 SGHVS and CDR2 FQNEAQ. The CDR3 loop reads CASSSEQGRSYEQYF. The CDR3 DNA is TGTGCCAGCAGCTCCGAACAGGGCCGCTCCTACGAGCAGTACTTC.

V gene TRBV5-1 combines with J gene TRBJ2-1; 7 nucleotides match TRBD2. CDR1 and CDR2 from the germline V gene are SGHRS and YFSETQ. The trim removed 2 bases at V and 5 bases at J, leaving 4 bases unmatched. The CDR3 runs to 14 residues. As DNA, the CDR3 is TGCGCCAGCAGCTTTTGGGGGGGGAACAATGAGCAGTTCTTC. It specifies CASSFWGGNNEQFF.

CDR3 protein: CASRQSAGTDEQFF. The CDR3 DNA follows: TGTGCCAGCAGACAGTCGGCAGGGACAGATGAGCAGTTCTTC. The chain has TRBV7-9 and TRBJ2-1; 7 bases are shared with TRBD1. Looked up from germline, CDR1 is SEHNR and CDR2 is FQNEAQ (reference sequence). The CDR3 covers 14 residues. Trimming at V came to 6 bases and at J to 8 bases, leaving 10 bases not matched to a gene.

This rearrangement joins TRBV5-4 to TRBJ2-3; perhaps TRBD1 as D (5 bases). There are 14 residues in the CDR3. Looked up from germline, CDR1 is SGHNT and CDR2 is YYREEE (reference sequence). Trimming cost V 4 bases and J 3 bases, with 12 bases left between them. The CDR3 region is CASSHPGSTDTQYF. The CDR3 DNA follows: TGTGCCAGCAGCCACCCAGGGTCGACAGATACGCAGTATTTT.

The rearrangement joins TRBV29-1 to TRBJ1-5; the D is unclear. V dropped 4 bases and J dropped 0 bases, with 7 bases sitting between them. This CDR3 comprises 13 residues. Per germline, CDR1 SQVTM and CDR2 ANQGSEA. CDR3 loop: CSVAGRSNQPQHF. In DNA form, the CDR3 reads TGCAGCGTTGCAGGCCGTAGCAATCAGCCCCAGCATTTT.

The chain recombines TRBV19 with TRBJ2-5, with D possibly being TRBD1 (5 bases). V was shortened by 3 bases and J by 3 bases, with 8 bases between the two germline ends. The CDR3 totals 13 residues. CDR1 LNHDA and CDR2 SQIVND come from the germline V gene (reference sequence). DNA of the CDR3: TGTGCCAGTAGTATCCTCAGGGAAGAGACCCAGTACTTC. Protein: CASSILREETQYF.

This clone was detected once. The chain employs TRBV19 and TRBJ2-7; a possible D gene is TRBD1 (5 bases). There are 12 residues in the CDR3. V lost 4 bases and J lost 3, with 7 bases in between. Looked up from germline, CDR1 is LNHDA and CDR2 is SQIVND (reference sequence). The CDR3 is CASSTQGYEQYF. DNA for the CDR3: TGTGCCAGTAGTACGCAGGGCTACGAGCAGTACTTC.

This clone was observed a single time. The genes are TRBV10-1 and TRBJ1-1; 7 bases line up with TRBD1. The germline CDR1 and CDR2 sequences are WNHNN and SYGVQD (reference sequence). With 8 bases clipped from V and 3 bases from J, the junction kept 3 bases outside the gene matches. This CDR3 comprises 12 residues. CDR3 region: CASGQADTEAFF. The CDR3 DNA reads TGCGCCAGCGGACAGGCCGACACTGAAGCTTTCTTT.

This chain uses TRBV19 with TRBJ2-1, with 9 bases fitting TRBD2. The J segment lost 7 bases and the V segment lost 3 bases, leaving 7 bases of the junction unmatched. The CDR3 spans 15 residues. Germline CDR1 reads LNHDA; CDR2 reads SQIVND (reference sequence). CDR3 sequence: CASSMRGGRRNEQFF. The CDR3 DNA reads TGTGCCAGTAGTATGCGGGGGGGCAGACGAAATGAGCAGTTCTTC.

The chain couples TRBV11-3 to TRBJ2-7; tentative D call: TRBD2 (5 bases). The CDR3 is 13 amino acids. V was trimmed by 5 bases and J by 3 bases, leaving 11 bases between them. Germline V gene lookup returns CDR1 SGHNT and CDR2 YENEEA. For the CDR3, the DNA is TGTGCCAGCAGCCCGACCGGGATCTACGAGCAGTACTTC. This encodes CASSPTGIYEQYF.

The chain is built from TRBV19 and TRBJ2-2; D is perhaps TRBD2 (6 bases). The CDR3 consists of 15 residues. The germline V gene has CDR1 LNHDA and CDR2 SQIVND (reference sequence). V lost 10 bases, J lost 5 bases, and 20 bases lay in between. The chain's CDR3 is CATLRGAPGTGELFF. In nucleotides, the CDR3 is TGTGCCACTTTACGCGGGGCTCCGGGGACCGGGGAGCTGTTTTTT.

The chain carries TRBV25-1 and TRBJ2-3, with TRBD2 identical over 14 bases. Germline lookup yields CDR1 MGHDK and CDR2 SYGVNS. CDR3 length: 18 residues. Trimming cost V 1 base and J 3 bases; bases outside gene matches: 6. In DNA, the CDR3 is TGTGCCAGCAGTGAATTTGGGACTAGCGGGAGAAAAACAGATACGCAGTATTTT. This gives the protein CASSEFGTSGRKTDTQYF.

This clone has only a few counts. CDR3 in DNA: TGTGCCAGCAGTCCGACTAGTTTGGATACGCAGTATTTT. This encodes CASSPTSLDTQYF. This chain connects TRBV5-4 to TRBJ2-3, with D possibly TRBD2 on 6 matching bases. The V gene's germline CDR1 is SGHNT and CDR2 YYREEE (reference sequence). This CDR3 region has 13 residues. V lost 5 bases to trimming and J lost 6 bases, with 13 bases between them.

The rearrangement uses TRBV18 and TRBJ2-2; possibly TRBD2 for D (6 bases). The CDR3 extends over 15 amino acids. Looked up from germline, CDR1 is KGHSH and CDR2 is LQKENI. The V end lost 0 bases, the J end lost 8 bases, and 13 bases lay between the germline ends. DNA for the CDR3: TGTGCCAGCTCACCACCGGGGGGTCCCACGGGGGAGCTGTTTTTT. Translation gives CASSPPGGPTGELFF.

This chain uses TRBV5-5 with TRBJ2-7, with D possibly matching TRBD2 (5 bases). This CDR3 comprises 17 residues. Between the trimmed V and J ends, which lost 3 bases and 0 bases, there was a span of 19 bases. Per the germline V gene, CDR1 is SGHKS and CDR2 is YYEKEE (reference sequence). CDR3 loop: CASSSTRYLVTSYEQYF. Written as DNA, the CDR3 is TGTGCCAGCAGCTCCACTAGGTATTTAGTGACCTCCTACGAGCAGTACTTC.

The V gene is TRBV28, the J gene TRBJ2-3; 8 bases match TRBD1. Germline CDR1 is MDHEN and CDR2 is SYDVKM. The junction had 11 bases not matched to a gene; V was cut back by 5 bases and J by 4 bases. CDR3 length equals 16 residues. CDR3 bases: TGTGCCAGCAGTAGCGGACAGGGTAAAAGCGCAGATACGCAGTATTTT. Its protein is CASSSGQGKSADTQYF.

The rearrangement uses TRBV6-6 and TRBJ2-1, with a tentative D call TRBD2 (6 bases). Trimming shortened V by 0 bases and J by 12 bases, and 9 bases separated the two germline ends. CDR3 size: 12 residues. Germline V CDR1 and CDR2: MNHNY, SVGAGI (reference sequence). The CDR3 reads CASSYSTGAQFF. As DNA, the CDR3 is TGTGCCAGCAGTTACTCGACGGGAGCGCAGTTCTTC.

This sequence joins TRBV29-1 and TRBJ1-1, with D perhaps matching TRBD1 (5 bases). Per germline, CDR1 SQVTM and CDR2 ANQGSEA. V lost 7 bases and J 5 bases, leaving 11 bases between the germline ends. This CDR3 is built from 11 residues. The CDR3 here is CSASGTTEAFF. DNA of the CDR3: TGCAGCGCCAGCGGGACGACTGAAGCTTTCTTT. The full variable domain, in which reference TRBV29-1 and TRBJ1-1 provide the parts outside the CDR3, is SAVISQKPSRDICQRGTSLTIQCQVDSQVTMMFWYRQQPGQSLTLIATANQGSEATYESGFVIDKFPISRPNLTFSTLTVSNMSPEDSSIYLCSASGTTEAFFGQGTRLTVV.

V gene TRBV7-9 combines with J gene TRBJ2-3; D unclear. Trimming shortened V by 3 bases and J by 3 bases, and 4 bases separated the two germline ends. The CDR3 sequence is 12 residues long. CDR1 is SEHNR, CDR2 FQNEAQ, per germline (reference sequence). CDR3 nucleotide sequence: TGTGCCAGCAGCTTGTTAACAGATACGCAGTATTTT. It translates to CASSLLTDTQYF.

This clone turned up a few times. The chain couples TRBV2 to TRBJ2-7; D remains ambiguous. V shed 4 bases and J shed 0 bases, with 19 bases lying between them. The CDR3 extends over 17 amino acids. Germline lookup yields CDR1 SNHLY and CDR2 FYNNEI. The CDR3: CASSVLASTKSSYEQYF. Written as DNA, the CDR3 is TGTGCCAGCAGTGTATTAGCTAGTACCAAAAGCTCCTACGAGCAGTACTTC.

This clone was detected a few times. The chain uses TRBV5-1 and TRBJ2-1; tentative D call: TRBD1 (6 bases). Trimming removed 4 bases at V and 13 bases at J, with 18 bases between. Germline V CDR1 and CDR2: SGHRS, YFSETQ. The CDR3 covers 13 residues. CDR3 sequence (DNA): TGCGCCAGCAGCCCCACAGGGAAGGAGGCACAGTTCTTC. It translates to CASSPTGKEAQFF.

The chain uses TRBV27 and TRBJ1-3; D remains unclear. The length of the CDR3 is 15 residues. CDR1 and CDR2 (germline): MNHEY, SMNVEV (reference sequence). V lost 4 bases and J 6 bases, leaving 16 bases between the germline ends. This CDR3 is CASSYAGGRLNTIYF. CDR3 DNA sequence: TGTGCCAGCAGTTACGCCGGAGGGAGATTAAACACCATATATTTT.